This T cell receptor (beta chain) was profiled in a study of response to subunit inactivated influenza vaccine. Study-level points and caveats: The authors offered the suggestion that each seasonal influenza vaccination recruits few new T cells.

Of note for this clonotype: The antigen is unknown.

CDR1 is MNHEY, CDR2 SVGEGT, per germline. The V end lost 6 bases, the J end lost 0 bases, and 14 bases lay between the germline ends. The CDR3 spans 15 residues. MiXCR, applied by TCRdb to the RT-PCR reads, yields one record per CDR3 protein. This sample has 500,000 to 600,000 distinct CDR3 sequences, with 12% found just once. This sequence joins TRBV6-2 or TRBV6-3 and TRBJ2-5; D remains unclear. The sequences come from PBMCs from blood, collected on the day of vaccination. This clonotype was sampled from a man aged 45-65 years who received an inactivated influenza vaccine. The CDR3 nucleotides are TGTGCCAGCAGGGCGGCCGGGTGGTACCAAGAGACCCAGTACTTC. This codes for CASRAAGWYQETQYF.